The present entry profiles one TCR beta chain with its context. Its antigen remains unknown. Profiled with immunoSEQ multiplex PCR; TCRdb holds only in-frame clones, not every one. The repertoire holds 150,000 to 200,000 clones, with more than 80% as singletons. The V and J ends lost 6 bases and 8 bases respectively, with 16 bases between them. The CDR3 has 13 residues. The data belong to a study of T cell responses to AZD1222 COVID-19 vaccine. Whole-study findings and limits: Among the donors, most were white British and more were female, and clonal diversity was possibly underestimated. None of the repertoires were sampled until the peak T cell response had passed.

This sequence joins TRBV23-1 and TRBJ1-2, with D maybe TRBD1 (5 bases). TRBV23-1 is sorted into the ORF group, with uncertain function. The TCR comes from an adult who received the MenACWY meningococcal vaccine as a control. The sample was peripheral blood, taken 28 days after the second dose of the MenACWY control vaccine. The CDR3 here is CASSGQGPHGYTF. The CDR3 region has the DNA TGCGCCAGCAGCGGCCAGGGCCCGCACGGCTACACCTTC.